A single sample is the source of the 17 T cell receptor beta chains below, sequenced in a study of blood T cell repertoires in COVID-19. Produced via immunoSEQ multiplex PCR; TCRdb's table is partial and in-frame only. Altogether 200,000 to 250,000 clones are present, 65% to 90% being singletons, with the ten largest covering approximately 1.5%. The sample taken for sequencing was peripheral blood. These receptors were taken from a woman in her thirties or forties who had recovered from COVID-19.

The chain links TRBV5-1 to TRBJ2-3; 7 bases are a match to TRBD2. The ends lost 0 bases at V and 2 bases at J; junction bases unmatched: 6. Germline CDR1 is SGHRS and CDR2 is YFSETQ. The CDR3 extends over 16 amino acids. The CDR3 loop is CASSLEGGRTTDTQYF. The CDR3 DNA reads TGCGCCAGCAGCTTGGAGGGAGGGAGAACCACAGATACGCAGTATTTT.

This chain uses TRBV7-3 with TRBJ2-2; 8 bases map to TRBD1. The CDR3 consists of 17 residues. J lost 1 base, V lost 4 bases, and 8 bases had no gene match. The V gene's germline CDR1 is SGHTA and CDR2 FQGTGA. CDR3 residues: CASSSQTGVLNTGELFF. The CDR3 coding sequence is TGTGCCAGCAGCTCCCAGACAGGGGTGTTGAACACCGGGGAGCTGTTTTTT.

This clone showed up many times. The V and J genes are TRBV19 and TRBJ1-1; 8 nucleotides match TRBD1. With V trimmed by 2 bases and J by 7 bases, 9 bases remained unmatched. Germline lookup yields CDR1 LNHDA and CDR2 SQIVND (reference sequence). This CDR3 is 15 amino acids long. CDR3 in DNA: TGTGCCAGTAGTATATCCGGACAGGGAATTGGTGAAGCTTTCTTT. Amino acid sequence: CASSISGQGIGEAFF.

The J gene is TRBJ2-1, the V gene TRBV19; the D is unclear. The CDR3 contains 13 residues. Germline lookup yields CDR1 LNHDA and CDR2 SQIVND (reference sequence). V lost 3 bases, J lost 5 bases, and 8 bases lay in between. The CDR3 DNA sequence: TGTGCCAGTAGTATTAACAACAACAATGAGCAGTTCTTC. This codes for CASSINNNNEQFF.

The chain is built from TRBV19 and TRBJ2-1; 10 bases align to TRBD1. Per germline, CDR1 LNHDA and CDR2 SQIVND (reference sequence). J lost 9 bases, V lost 9 bases, and 8 bases had no gene match. This CDR3 comprises 13 residues. The CDR3 sequence is CASSGTGAGEQFF. CDR3 coding DNA: TGTGCCAGCAGCGGGACAGGGGCTGGTGAGCAGTTCTTC.

This clone is a singleton in its sample. The chain couples TRBV7-2 to TRBJ2-4; D may be TRBD1 (6 bases). The V and J ends lost 3 bases and 9 bases respectively, with 12 bases between them. CDR3 length equals 13 residues. Germline V CDR1 and CDR2: SGHTA, FQGNSA. The CDR3 protein is CASSLGTMGIQYF. As DNA, the CDR3 is TGTGCCAGCAGCTTGGGGACAATGGGCATTCAGTACTTC. The full variable domain, its missing parts supplied by reference TRBV7-2 and TRBJ2-4, is GAGVSQSPSNKVTEKGKDVELRCDPISGHTALYWYRQSLGQGLEFLIYFQGNSAPDKSGLPSDRFSAERTGGSVSTLTIQRTQQEDSAVYLCASSLGTMGIQYFGAGTRLSVL.

J is TRBJ2-1 and V is TRBV9; D not resolved. CDR1 is SGDLS and CDR2 is YYNGEE in the germline V gene. The V end lost 0 bases, the J end lost 9 bases, and 13 bases lay between the germline ends. The CDR3 contains 14 residues. In DNA form, the CDR3 reads TGTGCCAGCAGCGTAGTAGACACCCTGAGTGAGCAGTTCTTC. Translating it yields CASSVVDTLSEQFF.

CDR3 sequence: CASSQQENNQPQHF. CDR3 coding DNA: TGTGCCAGCAGTCAACAGGAGAATAATCAGCCCCAGCATTTT. The chain carries TRBV6-5 and TRBJ1-5; D perhaps matches TRBD1 (5 bases). CDR1 is MNHEY, CDR2 SVGAGI, per germline. The CDR3 consists of 14 residues. V gave up 5 bases and J gave up 4 bases, with 12 bases separating them.

The CDR3 sequence: CASRTGTSGQETQYF. CDR3 bases: TGTGCCAGCAGAACCGGGACTAGCGGGCAAGAGACCCAGTACTTC. The rearrangement joins TRBV6-6 to TRBJ2-5, with 12 bases fitting TRBD2. Germline-derived CDR1 and CDR2 are MNHNY and SVGAGI (reference sequence). The trim removed 6 bases at V and 2 bases at J, leaving 4 bases unmatched. The length of the CDR3 is 15 residues.

The chain links TRBV7-2 to TRBJ2-5, with TRBD1 as a possible D gene (5 bases). The CDR3 has 14 residues. Germline V lookup: CDR1 SGHTA, CDR2 FQGNSA. Trimming cost V 0 bases and J 2 bases, with 7 bases left between them. The CDR3 nucleotides are TGTGCCAGCAGCTTAGCGCGACAGCAAGAGACCCAGTACTTC. This gives the protein CASSLARQQETQYF.

This chain links TRBV11-3 with TRBJ1-1; 8 bases map to TRBD1. After removal of 5 bases from V and 6 bases from J, the junction contained 8 bases not matched to a gene. Germline loops: CDR1 SGHNT, CDR2 YENEEA. CDR3 length equals 14 residues. CDR3 coding DNA: TGTGCCAGCAGCCCCGGACAGGGTGGCCCTGAAGCTTTCTTT. It encodes CASSPGQGGPEAFF. Full variable domain (missing parts from reference TRBV11-3 and TRBJ1-1): EAGVVQSPRYKIIEKKQPVAFWCNPISGHNTLYWYLQNLGQGPELLIRYENEEAVDDSQLPKDRFSAERLKGVDSTLKIQPAELGDSAVYLCASSPGQGGPEAFFGQGTRLTVV.

The V call is TRBV5-4, the J call TRBJ1-2; D not certain. The V gene lost 0 bases and the J gene lost 7 bases, with 10 bases spanning the gap. The CDR3 is 13 residues long. Germline V lookup: CDR1 SGHNT, CDR2 YYREEE (reference sequence). CDR3 coding DNA: TGTGCCAGCAGCTTGGAAAGCGACTCTGGCTACACCTTC. Protein product: CASSLESDSGYTF.

The chain links TRBV20-1 to TRBJ1-5; tentatively, D is TRBD1 (5 bases). The V end lost 3 bases, the J end lost 7 bases, and 16 bases lay between the germline ends. Germline assignment: CDR1 DFQATT and CDR2 SNEGSKA (reference sequence). The CDR3 is made up of 14 amino acids. The CDR3 DNA reads as TGCAGTGCTAGTCAAGGGGTAGGGCGGCAGCCCCAGCATTTT. Encoded protein: CSASQGVGRQPQHF.

The gene calls are TRBV15 and TRBJ2-7; a possible D gene is TRBD1 (7 bases). The germline gives CDR1 LNHNV, CDR2 YYDKDF (reference sequence). Trimming removed 3 bases at V and 8 bases at J, with 17 bases between. The CDR3 has 14 amino acids. The CDR3 DNA sequence: TGTGCCACCAGCAGGGGCGGGGACAGTAAGAAGCAGTACTTC. This encodes CATSRGGDSKKQYF.

In this sample, this clone turned up once. The genes are TRBV6-4 and TRBJ2-1; the D gene is possibly TRBD2 (7 bases). V gave up 5 bases and J gave up 7 bases, with 18 bases separating them. The CDR3 runs 15 residues. Germline V gene sequence: CDR1 MRHNA, CDR2 SNTAGT. Written as DNA, the CDR3 is TGTGCCAGCAGTCAGAGGGGGGGCCCACAAAATGAGCAGTTCTTC. Its translation is CASSQRGGPQNEQFF.

The V gene is TRBV7-2, the J gene TRBJ1-1; TRBD1 matches at 8 bases. There are 13 residues in the CDR3. Germline values: CDR1 SGHTA, CDR2 FQGNSA. V dropped 1 base and J dropped 12; count of bases not matched to a gene: 7. CDR3 protein: CASSLVAGGGTFF. CDR3 in DNA: TGTGCCAGCAGCTTAGTGGCAGGGGGCGGGACTTTCTTT.

This clone was seen just once. The chain is built from TRBV6-5 and TRBJ2-1; no firm D call. Trimming shortened V by 2 bases and J by 9 bases, and 8 bases separated the two germline ends. The length of the CDR3 is 12 residues. The germline V gene encodes CDR1 MNHEY and CDR2 SVGAGI. CDR3 coding DNA: TGTGCCAGCAGTTACGACCGAGGTGAGCAGTTCTTC. The encoded protein is CASSYDRGEQFF.